The clone carrying this TCR beta chain was detected only once. Its antigen is not identified. Only in-frame clones appear in the TCRdb table, and some are missing; sequencing was by immunoSEQ multiplex PCR. The repertoire includes some 120,000 clones, about 85% of them detected once, and roughly 1.9% sits in the top ten. The CDR3 is 14 residues long. Germline V gene data show CDR1 as MNHNS and CDR2 as SASEGT. With 5 bases removed from V and 0 bases from J, the gap between germline ends came to 5 bases. The data belong to a study of cytomegalovirus exposure and HLA in healthy donors. General study findings and limits: Both high specificity and high sensitivity reportedly marked the classifier's diagnosis of cytomegalovirus status. Confirmation was obtained in vitro that a few CMV-associated chains are specific for CMV antigens.

The chain is built from TRBV6-1 and TRBJ2-6; D gene uncertain. This sequence originates from a woman under 40 in good health and CMV-seronegative. The sequenced sample consisted of PBMCs. DNA of the CDR3: TGTGCCAGCAGTCTGAGCTCTGGGGCCAACGTCCTGACTTTC. Its translation is CASSLSSGANVLTF.